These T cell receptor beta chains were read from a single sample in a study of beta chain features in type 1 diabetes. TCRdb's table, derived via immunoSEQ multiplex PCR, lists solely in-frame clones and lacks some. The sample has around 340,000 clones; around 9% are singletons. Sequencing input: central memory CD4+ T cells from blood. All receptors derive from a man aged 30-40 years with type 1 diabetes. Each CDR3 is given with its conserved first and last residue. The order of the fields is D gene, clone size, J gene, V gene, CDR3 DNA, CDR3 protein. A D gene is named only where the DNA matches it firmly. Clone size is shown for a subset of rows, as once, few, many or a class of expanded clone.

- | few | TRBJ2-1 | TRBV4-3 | TGCGCCAGCAGCTATACAGGGAGCTCCTACAATGAGCAGTTCTTC | CASSYTGSSYNEQFF
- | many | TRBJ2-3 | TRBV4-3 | TGCGCCAGCAGCCAAGAAGGCACAGATACGCAGTATTTT | CASSQEGTDTQYF
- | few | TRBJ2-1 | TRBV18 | TGTGCCAGCTCACCACCGTTGCGGGGTGGGGGCGATGAGCAGTTCTTC | CASSPPLRGGGDEQFF
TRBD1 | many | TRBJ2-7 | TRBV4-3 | TGCGCCAGCAGCCAACGGACAGGGGGCGGGAAGCAGTACTTC | CASSQRTGGGKQYF
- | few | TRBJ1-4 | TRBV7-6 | TGTGCCAGCAGCCCACGCCCGGGGGAAAAACTGTTTTTT | CASSPRPGEKLFF
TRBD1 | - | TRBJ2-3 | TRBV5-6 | TGTGCCAGCAGCTTGGTTGACAGGGGGCAAGATACGCAGTATTTT | CASSLVDRGQDTQYF
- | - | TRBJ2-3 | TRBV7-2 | TGTGCCAGCAGCGCCCACGGGGATACGCAGTATTTT | CASSAHGDTQYF
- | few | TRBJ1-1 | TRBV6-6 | TGTGCCAGCAGTAATAAACAGGGACTAGACACTGAAGCTTTCTTT | CASSNKQGLDTEAFF
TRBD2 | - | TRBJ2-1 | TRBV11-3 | TGTGCCAGCAGGTCCGGGACTAGCGGGGGGAATGAGCAGTTCTTC | CASRSGTSGGNEQFF
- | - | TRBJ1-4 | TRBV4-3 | TGCGCCAGCAGCCTGTCCGAGGGGATAGCTAATGAAAAACTGTTTTTT | CASSLSEGIANEKLFF
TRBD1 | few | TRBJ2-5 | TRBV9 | TGTGCCAGCAGCGTTTATCCGGGACAGGGAGAAGAGACCCAGTACTTC | CASSVYPGQGEETQYF
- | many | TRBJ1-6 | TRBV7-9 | TGTGCCAGCAGCTTGGACAGTTCACCCCTCCACTTT | CASSLDSSPLHF
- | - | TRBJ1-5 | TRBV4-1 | TGCGCCAGCAGCCCGGGTCAAGATCAGCCCCAGCATTTT | CASSPGQDQPQHF
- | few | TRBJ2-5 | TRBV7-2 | TGTGCCAGCAGCCCAAGGGCAGAAGAGACCCAGTACTTC | CASSPRAEETQYF
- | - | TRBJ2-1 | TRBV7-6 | TGTGCCAGCAGCTACCTCTATGAGCAGTTCTTC | CASSYLYEQFF